Shown below are 28 T cell receptor beta chains from a single sample sequenced in a study of TIL therapy for anti-PD-1-resistant metastatic lung cancer. The immunoSEQ assay was v3. Sequencing was performed with immunoSEQ multiplex PCR; in TCRdb, only in-frame clones are kept and a portion is missing. The sample has about 59,000 clones, around 70% seen once. Sample time point: pre-treatment sample, taken before nivolumab and TIL therapy. Sequences were derived from blood, sampled at baseline. Receptors were obtained from a person aged 25 to 80 with non-small cell lung cancer.

V gene TRBV7-9 combines with J gene TRBJ2-5; D call uncertain. The CDR3 covers 13 residues. Germline CDR1 and CDR2: SEHNR and FQNEAQ (reference sequence). The V and J ends lost 1 base and 7 bases respectively, with 10 bases between them. The CDR3 here is CASSLEARVTQYF. CDR3 in DNA: TGTGCCAGCAGCTTAGAGGCCCGGGTGACCCAGTACTTC.

This chain uses TRBV11-2 with TRBJ1-4; TRBD1 agrees at 8 bases. The CDR3 has 15 amino acids. V shed 5 bases and J 7 bases; nucleotides not matched to a gene: 9. Germline V gene lookup returns CDR1 SGHAT and CDR2 FQNNGV. CDR3 in DNA: TGTGCCAGCAGCGCCTACAGGGGGGGACGTGAAAAACTGTTTTTT. Its translation: CASSAYRGGREKLFF.

This chain connects TRBV9 to TRBJ2-3; the match to TRBD2 covers 7 bases. The CDR3 loop spans 16 amino acids. The germline V gene has CDR1 SGDLS and CDR2 YYNGEE. With V trimmed by 6 bases and J by 3 bases, 13 bases remained unmatched. CDR3: CASTNGGGVGTDTQYF. CDR3 nucleotide sequence: TGTGCCAGCACCAACGGTGGGGGGGTAGGAACAGATACGCAGTATTTT.

This clone has a single count. The chain carries TRBV29-1 and TRBJ2-7; tentatively, D is TRBD1 or TRBD2 (6 bases each). CDR3 length: 12 residues. The germline V gene encodes CDR1 SQVTM and CDR2 ANQGSEA. V was cut by 5 bases and J by 4 bases, with 12 bases left in between. The CDR3 is CSVYGGAYEQYF. The CDR3 bases are TGCAGCGTTTACGGGGGCGCGTACGAGCAGTACTTC.

The chain couples TRBV30 to TRBJ2-7; D might be TRBD1 or TRBD2, each matching 5 bases. Trimming left V 0 bases short and J 7 bases short, with 13 bases between. CDR3 size: 13 residues. The germline V gene has CDR1 GTSNPN and CDR2 SVGIG (reference sequence). The CDR3 is CAWSVGTDLEQYF. For the CDR3, the DNA is TGTGCCTGGAGTGTAGGGACCGATCTGGAGCAGTACTTC.

The chain carries TRBV7-8 and TRBJ2-6; D remains ambiguous. The ends were cut back, 1 base at V and 0 bases at J, with 7 bases in the middle. Germline assignment: CDR1 SGHVS and CDR2 FQNEAQ. The CDR3 extends over 16 amino acids. CDR3 sequence (DNA): TGTGCCAGCAGCTTAGACAGAGTCTCTGGGGCCAACGTCCTGACTTTC. Translating gives CASSLDRVSGANVLTF.

The genes are TRBV7-3 and TRBJ1-2; D is uncertain. From germline, CDR1 is SGHTA and CDR2 FQGTGA. V was trimmed by 1 base and J by 0 bases, leaving 9 bases between them. The CDR3 has 15 residues. DNA of the CDR3: TGTGCCAGCAGCTTAAAACTGGGGTCTAACTATGGCTACACCTTC. Its translation: CASSLKLGSNYGYTF.

A few counts support this clone. This sequence joins TRBV7-9 and TRBJ1-4; D is unclear. Germline V gene data show CDR1 as SEHNR and CDR2 as FQNEAQ (reference sequence). This CDR3 is built from 15 residues. V lost 6 bases to trimming and J lost 4 bases, with 15 bases between them. The DNA for the CDR3 is TGTGCCAGCAGTCGTCTCGGGGAATATAATGAAAAACTGTTTTTT. Translating it yields CASSRLGEYNEKLFF.

The chain uses TRBV7-6 and TRBJ2-5; no clear D. This CDR3 spans 13 amino acids. V lost 1 base and J lost 4, with 7 bases in between. CDR1 and CDR2 (germline): SGHVS, FNYEAQ. This CDR3 is CASSLVVGETQYF. CDR3 sequence (DNA): TGTGCCAGCAGCTTAGTAGTGGGAGAGACCCAGTACTTC. Full variable domain (missing parts from reference TRBV7-6 and TRBJ2-5): GAGVSQSPRYKVTKRGQDVALRCDPISGHVSLYWYRQALGQGPEFLTYFNYEAQQDKSGLPNDRFSAERPEGSISTLTIQRTEQRDSAMYRCASSLVVGETQYFGPGTRLLVL.

Details on this clone: At the DNA level, this CDR3 is encoded by other sequences in the same sample as well. The J gene is TRBJ1-2, the V gene TRBV19; D remains unclear. The germline V gene encodes CDR1 LNHDA and CDR2 SQIVND (reference sequence). This CDR3 region has 14 residues. V was shortened by 5 bases and J by 0 bases, with 10 bases between the two germline ends. The CDR3 bases are TGTGCCAGTAGTCCAGCAACAGCTAACTATGGCTACACCTTC. It encodes CASSPATANYGYTF.

This clone has more than one count but fewer than ten. The chain employs TRBV18 and TRBJ2-7; 13 nucleotides align to TRBD2. CDR3 size: 15 residues. V was pared by 4 bases and J by 2 bases, with 2 bases of the junction left unmatched. Germline CDR1 KGHSH, CDR2 LQKENI. CDR3 residues: CASSRTSGSPYEQYF. The CDR3, as DNA: TGTGCCAGCTCACGGACTAGCGGGAGCCCCTACGAGCAGTACTTC.

This chain links TRBV5-1 with TRBJ2-3, with 9 bases matching TRBD1. Looked up from germline, CDR1 is SGHRS and CDR2 is YFSETQ. CDR3 size: 15 residues. Trimming cost V 4 bases and J 2 bases; bases outside gene matches: 5. The CDR3 region is CASSPTGGYTDTQYF. The CDR3 DNA reads TGCGCCAGCAGCCCCACAGGGGGCTACACAGATACGCAGTATTTT. Based on the CDR3 plus reference TRBV5-1 and TRBJ2-3, the full variable domain is KAGVTQTPRYLIKTRGQQVTLSCSPISGHRSVSWYQQTPGQGLQFLFEYFSETQRNKGNFPGRFSGRQFSNSRSEMNVSTLELGDSALYLCASSPTGGYTDTQYFGPGTRLTVL.

The chain couples TRBV6-1 to TRBJ2-7; 9 nucleotides line up with TRBD1. The V gene end was trimmed by 1 base and the J gene end by 5 bases; junction bases not matched to a gene: 6. In germline, CDR1 is MNHNS, CDR2 SASEGT. This CDR3 comprises 15 residues. CDR3 nucleotide sequence: TGTGCCAGCAGTGAAGACGGACAGGGGTCCAACGAGCAGTACTTC. It encodes CASSEDGQGSNEQYF.

The gene calls are TRBV5-1 and TRBJ2-1; TRBD2 matches 7 bases. The V and J ends lost 7 bases and 10 bases, in that order; junction bases with no gene match: 17. The CDR3 runs to 15 residues. In germline, CDR1 is SGHRS, CDR2 YFSETQ. For the CDR3, the DNA is TGCGCCAGCGGTGGGGTAGCGGGCGTCTCATCGGAGCAGTTCTTC. Translated, it gives CASGGVAGVSSEQFF.

This chain connects TRBV15 to TRBJ2-3; 9 bases map to TRBD2. This CDR3 region has 17 residues. CDR1 and CDR2 (germline): LNHNV, YYDKDF (reference sequence). The V and J ends lost 5 bases and 1 base, in that order; junction bases with no gene match: 10. The CDR3 protein is CATSSRGGGIRTDTQYF. DNA of the CDR3: TGTGCCACCAGCTCCCGCGGGGGGGGCATCCGCACAGATACGCAGTATTTT.

This clone was recorded once. The chain links TRBV16 to TRBJ2-2; TRBD1 matches at 8 bases. The CDR3 consists of 16 residues. Germline-derived CDR1 and CDR2 are KGHSY and FQNENV. J gave up 5 bases and V 3 bases, and 8 bases lay outside the gene matches. The CDR3, as DNA: TGTGCCAGCAGCCATCTACAGGGGGGAAGGACCGGGGAGCTGTTTTTT. This codes for CASSHLQGGRTGELFF.

The chain links TRBV7-6 to TRBJ2-4; D assignment may be TRBD1 or TRBD2 (7 bases each). Germline V gives CDR1 SGHVS, CDR2 FNYEAQ. Trimming cost V 1 base and J 6 bases, with 16 bases left between them. The CDR3 has 16 residues. As DNA, the CDR3 is TGTGCCAGCAGCTTAGAGGGGGGGACAGTCGGAAACATTCAGTACTTC. Its protein product is CASSLEGGTVGNIQYF.

In regard to this clone: The junction does not match germline at one end; this may be a read error. The chain has TRBV19 and TRBJ2-7; possibly TRBD1 or TRBD2 for D (5 bases each). The CDR3 is 14 residues long. CDR1 is LNHDA and CDR2 is SQIVND in the germline V gene (reference sequence). CDR3 sequence (DNA): TGTGCCAGTAGTATCGGGACCGAGTCCTCCGAGCAGTACTTC. Translated, it gives CASSIGTESSEQYF. Drawing the rest from reference TRBV19 and TRBJ2-7, the complete variable domain is DGGITQSPKYLFRKEGQNVTLSCEQNLNHDAMYWYRQDPGQGLRLIYYSQIVNDFQKGDIAEGYSVSREKKESFPLTVTSAQKNPTAFYLCASSIGTESSEQYFGPGTRLTVT.

CDR3 amino acids: CASKYRVTGTEAFF. CDR3 in DNA: TGCGCCAGCAAATACAGGGTAACCGGTACTGAAGCTTTCTTT. This rearrangement joins TRBV5-1 to TRBJ1-1, with a tentative D call TRBD1 (6 bases). V gave up 6 bases and J gave up 5 bases, with 17 bases separating them. This CDR3 comprises 14 residues. CDR1 SGHRS and CDR2 YFSETQ come from the germline V gene.

The V call is TRBV4-2, the J call TRBJ1-2, with 9 bases lining up with TRBD1. J gave up 7 bases and V 1 base, and 10 bases lay outside the gene matches. The CDR3 runs 16 residues. CDR1 is LGHNA, CDR2 YNFKEQ, per germline. The CDR3 sequence: CASSQGTGTGPFGYTF. The DNA for the CDR3 is TGTGCCAGCAGCCAAGGCACCGGGACAGGGCCGTTTGGCTACACCTTC.

This chain joins TRBV5-4 and TRBJ2-1, with 15 bases identical to TRBD2. After removal of 4 bases from V and 4 bases from J, the junction contained 12 bases not matched to a gene. The CDR3 is 19 amino acids. The germline V gene has CDR1 SGHNT and CDR2 YYREEE (reference sequence). The DNA of the CDR3 is TGTGCCAGCAGCCTACGGTGGACTAGCGGGGGGGTACGTTACAATGAGCAGTTCTTC. Its translation is CASSLRWTSGGVRYNEQFF.

This clone was seen a handful of times. This chain joins TRBV5-1 and TRBJ2-5, with D uncertain. The V end was cut by 3 bases, the J end by 0 bases, with 12 bases between. Germline CDR1 and CDR2: SGHRS and YFSETQ. The CDR3 has 15 amino acids. CDR3 residues: CASSSTRTNQETQYF. CDR3 DNA: TGCGCCAGCAGCTCCACAAGGACGAACCAAGAGACCCAGTACTTC.

This clone has just a few counts. J is TRBJ1-6 and V is TRBV5-4; D gene ambiguous. Germline-derived CDR1 and CDR2 are SGHNT and YYREEE (reference sequence). The germline V and J ends were trimmed by 2 bases and 7 bases, with 4 bases remaining between them. CDR3 length: 12 residues. CDR3 amino acids: CASSLRNSPLHF. The CDR3 DNA sequence: TGTGCCAGCAGCTTACGGAATTCACCCCTCCACTTT. Combining the CDR3 with reference TRBV5-4 and TRBJ1-6 gives the whole variable domain ETGVTQSPTHLIKTRGQQVTLRCSSQSGHNTVSWYQQALGQGPQFIFQYYREEENGRGNFPPRFSGLQFPNYSSELNVNALELDDSALYLCASSLRNSPLHFGNGTRLTVT.

This clone was seen only a few times. The chain employs TRBV28 and TRBJ2-3; D is undetermined. V was trimmed by 7 bases and J by 5 bases, leaving 16 bases between them. The CDR3 is 14 residues long. Germline CDR1 is MDHEN and CDR2 is SYDVKM. CDR3 in amino acids: CASTRYLWGDTQYF. CDR3 nucleotides: TGTGCCAGCACCCGCTATTTGTGGGGAGATACGCAGTATTTT.

The J gene is TRBJ2-2, the V gene TRBV6-5; 11 nucleotides match TRBD2. The CDR3 covers 15 residues. The J segment lost 1 base and the V segment lost 8 bases, leaving 3 bases of the junction unmatched. Germline CDR1 and CDR2: MNHEY and SVGAGI. The CDR3 protein is CASSTSGGNTGELFF. In DNA, the CDR3 is TGTGCCAGCTCCACTAGCGGGGGGAACACCGGGGAGCTGTTTTTT.

The V call is TRBV11-3, the J call TRBJ1-6, with unresolved D. The V gene lost 1 base and the J gene lost 5 bases, with 9 bases spanning the gap. The CDR3 extends over 15 amino acids. Germline loops: CDR1 SGHNT, CDR2 YENEEA. The CDR3 DNA is TGTGCCAGCAGCTTAGGAGGGCGTAATAATTCACCCCTCCACTTT. As protein: CASSLGGRNNSPLHF.

The V and J genes are TRBV6-5 and TRBJ2-7, with D perhaps given as TRBD1 or TRBD2 (6 bases each). Germline lookup yields CDR1 MNHEY and CDR2 SVGAGI. V lost 2 bases to trimming and J lost 2 bases, with 10 bases between them. The length of the CDR3 is 14 residues. The CDR3 nucleotides are TGTGCCAGCAGTTACGATAGGGGGGCCTACGAGCAGTACTTC. Amino acids: CASSYDRGAYEQYF.

V gene TRBV7-9 combines with J gene TRBJ1-4; D gene unclear. CDR1 is SEHNR, CDR2 FQNEAQ, per germline (reference sequence). V shed 1 base and J shed 8 bases, with 5 bases lying between them. CDR3 length equals 12 residues. CDR3 protein: CASSLVGEKLFF. The CDR3 DNA follows: TGTGCCAGCAGCTTAGTGGGAGAAAAACTGTTTTTT.